A single sample is the source of the 5 T cell receptor beta chains below, sequenced in a study of T cells in Graves' hyperthyroidism and ophthalmopathy. RNA transcripts gave rise to amplified TCR beta CDR3 regions. With the HTBI primer set, the TCR CDR3 went through a first round of RT-PCR. TCRdb used MiXCR to reprocess the multiplex PCR reads, holding one entry per CDR3 protein. The sample includes a few hundred thousand distinct CDR3 sequences, less than 20% of them seen just once. Sequencing was carried out using blood. These receptors all stem from a man aged 18 to 30 with Graves' ophthalmopathy.

There are many counts of this clonotype. The chain couples TRBV28 to TRBJ1-2, with D perhaps matching TRBD1 (5 bases). Germline lookup yields CDR1 MDHEN and CDR2 SYDVKM. Trimming took 2 bases from V and 4 from J, leaving 11 bases between them. The length of the CDR3 is 14 residues. The CDR3 spells CASSLHLQVYGYTF. For the CDR3, the DNA is TGTGCCAGCAGTTTACACTTACAGGTCTATGGCTACACCTTC.

This clonotype was seen repeatedly, ten times or more. V usage is TRBV5-1 and J usage is TRBJ1-1; 10 bases map to TRBD1. Trimming took 6 bases from V and 4 from J; bases not matched to a gene: 6. Germline CDR1 is SGHRS and CDR2 is YFSETQ. The CDR3 consists of 14 residues. The CDR3 sequence: CASTRGQGGTEAFF. DNA of the CDR3: TGCGCCAGCACACGAGGACAGGGGGGCACTGAAGCTTTCTTT.

The genes are TRBV5-6 and TRBJ2-5; 10 nucleotides match TRBD1. The CDR3 contains 16 residues. In germline, CDR1 is SGHDT, CDR2 YYEEEE. V was pared by 2 bases and J by 1 base, with 5 bases of the junction left unmatched. The CDR3 coding sequence is TGTGCCAGCAGCTTACCGGGACAGGGGCCCCAAGAGACCCAGTACTTC. Amino acid sequence: CASSLPGQGPQETQYF.

This clonotype was observed many times. CDR3 region: CASSATGTRSEEQFF. Written as DNA, the CDR3 is TGTGCCAGCAGCGCGACCGGGACTAGGAGTGAAGAGCAGTTCTTC. The genes are TRBV7-9 and TRBJ2-1; 8 nucleotides line up with TRBD2. The CDR3 contains 15 residues. Losses at the gene ends were 5 bases for V and 10 bases for J; bases not matched to a gene: 13. Germline CDR1 and CDR2: SEHNR and FQNEAQ (reference sequence).

The chain recombines TRBV18 with TRBJ1-6; TRBD1 aligns across 12 bases. CDR1 and CDR2 from the germline V gene are KGHSH and LQKENI. This CDR3 is built from 16 residues. Unmatched junction bases numbered 5, after V lost 2 bases and J lost 9 bases. The CDR3 DNA reads TGTGCCAGCTCACCAGGGACAGGGGGCGCGGGTTCACCCCTCCACTTT. It encodes CASSPGTGGAGSPLHF.